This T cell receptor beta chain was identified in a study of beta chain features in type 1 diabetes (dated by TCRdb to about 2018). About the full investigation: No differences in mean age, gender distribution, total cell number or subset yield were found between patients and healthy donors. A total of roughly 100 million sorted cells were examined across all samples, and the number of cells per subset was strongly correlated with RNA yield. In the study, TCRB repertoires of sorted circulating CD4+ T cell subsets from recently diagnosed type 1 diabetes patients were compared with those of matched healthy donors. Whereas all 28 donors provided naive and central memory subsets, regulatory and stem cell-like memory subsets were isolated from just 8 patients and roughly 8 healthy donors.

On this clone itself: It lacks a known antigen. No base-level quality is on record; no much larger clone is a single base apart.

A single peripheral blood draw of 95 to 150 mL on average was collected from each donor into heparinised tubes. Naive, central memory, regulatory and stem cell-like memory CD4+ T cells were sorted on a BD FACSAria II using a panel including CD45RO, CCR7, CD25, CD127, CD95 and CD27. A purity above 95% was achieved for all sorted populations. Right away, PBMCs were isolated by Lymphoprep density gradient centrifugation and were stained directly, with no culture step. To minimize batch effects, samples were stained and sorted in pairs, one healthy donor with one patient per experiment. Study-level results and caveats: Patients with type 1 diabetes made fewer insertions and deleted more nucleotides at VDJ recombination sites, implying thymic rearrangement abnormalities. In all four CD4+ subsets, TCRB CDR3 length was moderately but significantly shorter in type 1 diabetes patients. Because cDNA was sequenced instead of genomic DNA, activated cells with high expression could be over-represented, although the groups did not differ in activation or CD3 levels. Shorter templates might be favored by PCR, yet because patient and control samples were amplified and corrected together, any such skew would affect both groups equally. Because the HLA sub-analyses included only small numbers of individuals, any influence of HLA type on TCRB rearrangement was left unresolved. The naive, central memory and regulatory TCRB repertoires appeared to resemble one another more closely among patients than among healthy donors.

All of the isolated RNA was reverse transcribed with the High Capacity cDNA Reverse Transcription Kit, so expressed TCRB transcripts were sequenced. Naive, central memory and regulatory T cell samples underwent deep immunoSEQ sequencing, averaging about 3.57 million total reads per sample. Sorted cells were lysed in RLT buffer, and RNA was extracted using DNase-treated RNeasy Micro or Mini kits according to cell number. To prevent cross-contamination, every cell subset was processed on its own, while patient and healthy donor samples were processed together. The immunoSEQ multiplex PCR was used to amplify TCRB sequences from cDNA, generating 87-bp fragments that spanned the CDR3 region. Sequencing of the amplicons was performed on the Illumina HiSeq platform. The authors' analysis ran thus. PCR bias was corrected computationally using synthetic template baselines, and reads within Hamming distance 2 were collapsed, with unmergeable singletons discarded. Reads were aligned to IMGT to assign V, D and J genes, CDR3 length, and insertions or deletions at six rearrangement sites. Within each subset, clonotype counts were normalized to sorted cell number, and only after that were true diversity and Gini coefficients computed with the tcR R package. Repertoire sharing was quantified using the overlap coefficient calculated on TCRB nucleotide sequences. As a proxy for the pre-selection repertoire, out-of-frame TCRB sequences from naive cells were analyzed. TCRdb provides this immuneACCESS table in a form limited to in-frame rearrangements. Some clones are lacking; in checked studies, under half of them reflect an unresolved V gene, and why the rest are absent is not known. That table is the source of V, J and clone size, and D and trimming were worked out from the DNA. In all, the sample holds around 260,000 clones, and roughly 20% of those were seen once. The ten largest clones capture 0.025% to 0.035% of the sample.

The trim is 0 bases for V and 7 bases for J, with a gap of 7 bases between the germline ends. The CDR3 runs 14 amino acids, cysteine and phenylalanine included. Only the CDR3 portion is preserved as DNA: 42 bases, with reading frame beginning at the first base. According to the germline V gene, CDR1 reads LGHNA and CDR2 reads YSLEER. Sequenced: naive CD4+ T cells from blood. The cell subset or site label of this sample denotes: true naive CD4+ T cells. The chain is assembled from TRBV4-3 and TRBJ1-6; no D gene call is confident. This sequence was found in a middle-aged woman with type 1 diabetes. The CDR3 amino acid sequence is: CASSQDPLNSPLHF. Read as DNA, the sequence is TGCGCCAGCAGCCAAGATCCCCTAAATTCACCCCTCCACTTT.